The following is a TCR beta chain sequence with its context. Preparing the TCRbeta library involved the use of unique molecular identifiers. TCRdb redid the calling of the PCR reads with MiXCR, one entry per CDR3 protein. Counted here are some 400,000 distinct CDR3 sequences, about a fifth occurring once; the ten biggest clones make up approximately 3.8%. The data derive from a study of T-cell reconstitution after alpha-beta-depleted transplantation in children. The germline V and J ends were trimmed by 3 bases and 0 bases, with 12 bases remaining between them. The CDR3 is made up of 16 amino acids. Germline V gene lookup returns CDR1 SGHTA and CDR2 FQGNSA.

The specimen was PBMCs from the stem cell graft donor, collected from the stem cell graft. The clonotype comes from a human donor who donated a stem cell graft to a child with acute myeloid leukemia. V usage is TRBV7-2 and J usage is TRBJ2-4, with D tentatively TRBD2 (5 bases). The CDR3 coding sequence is TGTGCCAGCAGCTTGGAAGGAGGACGAGCCAAAAACATTCAGTACTTC. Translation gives CASSLEGGRAKNIQYF.